These 32 T cell receptor beta chains originate from one sample sequenced in a study of PD-1 blockade in classical Hodgkin lymphoma. The repertoire was sequenced with immunoSEQ multiplex PCR; TCRdb's copy has only in-frame clones and lacks some. The sample lists around 45,000 clones; roughly 70% were seen once. All trial patients relapsed after autologous stem cell transplantation. The specimen was peripheral blood mononuclear cells (PBMCs), collected before the second cycle of nivolumab. The receptors stem from a human donor with classical Hodgkin lymphoma.

In DNA form, the CDR3 reads TGTGCCAGCAGCTGGCCCGACGGTGAGACCCAGTACTTC. Encoded protein: CASSWPDGETQYF. V and J are TRBV5-4 and TRBJ2-5; D call uncertain. V lost 3 bases to trimming and J lost 5 bases, with 11 bases between them. The CDR3 runs 13 residues. Looked up from germline, CDR1 is SGHNT and CDR2 is YYREEE (reference sequence).

In its sample, this clone was seen a few times. The V call is TRBV30, the J call TRBJ2-4; maybe TRBD1 (5 bases). V was clipped by 5 bases and J by 8 bases, with 19 bases between them. Looked up from germline, CDR1 is GTSNPN and CDR2 is SVGIG (reference sequence). The CDR3 has 14 residues. In nucleotides, the CDR3 is TGTGCCTGGGGAACAGGTTCTCAAAGGCACATTCAGTACTTC. Amino acid sequence: CAWGTGSQRHIQYF.

The chain joins TRBV28 to TRBJ1-5, with a possible D match to TRBD1 (6 bases). V lost 1 base and J lost 5, with 12 bases in between. This CDR3 spans 15 amino acids. Germline values: CDR1 MDHEN, CDR2 SYDVKM. The chain's CDR3 is CASSLFEGGYQPQHF. The CDR3 DNA reads TGTGCCAGCAGTTTATTTGAGGGGGGGTATCAGCCCCAGCATTTT.

V gene TRBV27 combines with J gene TRBJ1-1; TRBD1 matches at 9 bases. The CDR3 has 16 residues. Trimming cost V 2 bases and J 3 bases; bases outside gene matches: 7. Per germline, CDR1 MNHEY and CDR2 SMNVEV (reference sequence). This CDR3 reads CASSLLPQGADTEAFF. In nucleotides, the CDR3 is TGTGCCAGCAGTTTACTCCCACAGGGGGCGGACACTGAAGCTTTCTTT.

The chain employs TRBV6-6 and TRBJ1-1; D unresolved. Per germline, CDR1 MNHNY and CDR2 SVGAGI (reference sequence). CDR3 length: 13 amino acids. V lost 2 bases and J lost 1, with 5 bases in between. This chain's CDR3 is CASSYGGNTEAFF. CDR3 sequence (DNA): TGTGCCAGCAGTTACGGTGGGAACACTGAAGCTTTCTTT.

This clone has a single count. The V and J genes are TRBV28 and TRBJ2-3, with 10 bases aligning to TRBD2. The CDR3 is 16 residues long. CDR1 is MDHEN, CDR2 SYDVKM, per germline. Trimming cost V 6 bases and J 5 bases; bases outside gene matches: 11. The CDR3 protein is CASSPLGAGGQDTQYF. The CDR3 nucleotides are TGTGCCAGCAGCCCCCTTGGAGCGGGAGGGCAAGATACGCAGTATTTT.

The chain carries TRBV9 and TRBJ2-5; D uncertain. Per the germline V gene, CDR1 is SGDLS and CDR2 is YYNGEE. The CDR3 sequence is 14 residues long. The V and J ends lost 0 bases and 2 bases respectively, with 8 bases between them. CDR3 protein: CASSVADEQETQYF. CDR3 nucleotide sequence: TGTGCCAGCAGCGTAGCGGATGAGCAAGAGACCCAGTACTTC.

The V and J genes are TRBV7-8 and TRBJ1-1, with D uncertain. The CDR3 is made up of 12 amino acids. V was cut by 4 bases and J by 5 bases, with 8 bases left in between. The germline gives CDR1 SGHVS, CDR2 FQNEAQ. DNA for the CDR3: TGTGCCAGCAGCTCTGGCGTAACTGAAGCTTTCTTT. This translates into CASSSGVTEAFF.

The genes are TRBV5-6 and TRBJ2-2, with D perhaps matching TRBD2 (5 bases). CDR3 length: 14 residues. Trimming stripped 2 bases from V and 7 bases from J, with 12 bases between. Germline V gives CDR1 SGHDT, CDR2 YYEEEE. The CDR3: CASSFAAGVGELFF. CDR3 DNA: TGTGCCAGCAGCTTCGCCGCCGGGGTCGGGGAGCTGTTTTTT.

V is TRBV7-9 and J is TRBJ1-4; TRBD1 agrees at 9 bases. After removal of 5 bases from V and 7 bases from J, the junction contained 11 bases not matched to a gene. CDR1 and CDR2 (germline): SEHNR, FQNEAQ (reference sequence). This CDR3 is built from 16 residues. The CDR3 bases are TGTGCCAGCAGCCTTCCACAGGGGGCTTACGGTGAAAAACTGTTTTTT. Protein sequence: CASSLPQGAYGEKLFF.

The table lists this clone with a count of one. The rearrangement joins TRBV18 to TRBJ1-1; TRBD1 matches 9 bases. Germline loops: CDR1 KGHSH, CDR2 LQKENI. Trimming took 6 bases from V and 4 from J; bases not matched to a gene: 9. CDR3 length: 15 residues. The chain's CDR3 is CASSPNRGRGTEAFF. CDR3 sequence (DNA): TGTGCCAGCTCTCCTAACAGGGGGCGGGGCACTGAAGCTTTCTTT.

This clone was seen just once. The chain combines TRBV9 with TRBJ1-1; 12 bases line up with TRBD1. Germline V gene sequence: CDR1 SGDLS, CDR2 YYNGEE. Trimming took 0 bases from V and 6 from J; bases not matched to a gene: 3. The CDR3 is 15 residues long. The CDR3 sequence is CASSVVGTGGSEAFF. The CDR3 bases are TGTGCCAGCAGCGTAGTGGGGACAGGGGGCTCTGAAGCTTTCTTT.

This chain connects TRBV25-1 to TRBJ1-1, with D hard to call. V gave up 3 bases and J gave up 0 bases, with 8 bases separating them. The germline CDR1 and CDR2 sequences are MGHDK and SYGVNS. The CDR3 runs 14 residues. This chain's CDR3 is CASSERTMNTEAFF. In DNA form, the CDR3 reads TGTGCCAGCAGTGAGAGGACCATGAACACTGAAGCTTTCTTT.

The chain links TRBV5-1 to TRBJ2-1; 9 nucleotides agree with TRBD2. Per the germline V gene, CDR1 is SGHRS and CDR2 is YFSETQ. Losses at the gene ends were 4 bases for V and 0 bases for J; bases not matched to a gene: 14. This CDR3 region has 19 residues. The CDR3 bases are TGCGCCAGCAGCCTAAGGACTAGCGCGGACTCGAGCTCCTACAATGAGCAGTTCTTC. It specifies CASSLRTSADSSSYNEQFF. The full variable domain, in which reference TRBV5-1 and TRBJ2-1 provide the parts outside the CDR3, is KAGVTQTPRYLIKTRGQQVTLSCSPISGHRSVSWYQQTPGQGLQFLFEYFSETQRNKGNFPGRFSGRQFSNSRSEMNVSTLELGDSALYLCASSLRTSADSSSYNEQFFGPGTRLTVL.

This clone occurred a few times. The V gene is TRBV19, the J gene TRBJ2-1; D unresolved. Germline assignment: CDR1 LNHDA and CDR2 SQIVND (reference sequence). The ends were cut back, 5 bases at V and 4 bases at J, with 18 bases in the middle. CDR3 length: 16 amino acids. As DNA, the CDR3 is TGTGCCAGTAGTTGGCAGACATACCGAAAATACAATGAGCAGTTCTTC. Translated, it gives CASSWQTYRKYNEQFF.

This clone was recorded once. This chain uses TRBV7-9 with TRBJ1-1; the D gene is possibly TRBD1 (5 bases). CDR3 size: 13 residues. V was shortened by 7 bases and J by 5 bases, with 14 bases between the two germline ends. Germline-derived CDR1 and CDR2 are SEHNR and FQNEAQ (reference sequence). The CDR3 is CASTRDGGTEAFF. The CDR3 DNA reads TGTGCCAGCACCCGAGACGGGGGGACTGAAGCTTTCTTT. The full variable domain, rest sourced from reference TRBV7-9 and TRBJ1-1, is DTGVSQNPRHKITKRGQNVTFRCDPISEHNRLYWYRQTLGQGPEFLTYFQNEAQLEKSRLLSDRFSAERPKGSFSTLEIQRTEQGDSAMYLCASTRDGGTEAFFGQGTRLTVV.

The chain joins TRBV2 to TRBJ2-7; D gene ambiguous. CDR3 length equals 12 residues. Germline V gene data show CDR1 as SNHLY and CDR2 as FYNNEI. Trimming removed 10 bases from V and 6 bases from J, with 16 bases in between. The CDR3: CANSLRRSEQYF. The CDR3 nucleotides read TGTGCCAACTCCCTCCGTCGGAGCGAGCAGTACTTC.

The genes are TRBV7-9 and TRBJ2-3; unclear D gene. The CDR3 length is 15 residues. V was pared by 1 base and J by 5 bases, with 13 bases between. In germline, CDR1 is SEHNR, CDR2 FQNEAQ (reference sequence). The CDR3 sequence is CASSLVDHSIDTQYF. The CDR3 DNA reads TGTGCCAGCAGCTTAGTCGACCATTCAATAGATACGCAGTATTTT.

The J gene is TRBJ2-7, the V gene TRBV4-3; D assignment may be TRBD1 or TRBD2 (5 bases each). This CDR3 spans 14 amino acids. The V gene's germline CDR1 is LGHNA and CDR2 YSLEER. Trimming cost V 1 base and J 0 bases, with 7 bases left between them. The CDR3 spells CASSQVGTSYEQYF. In DNA, the CDR3 is TGCGCCAGCAGCCAAGTTGGGACCTCCTACGAGCAGTACTTC.

The rearrangement links TRBV27 to TRBJ2-1; D possibly corresponds to TRBD2 (7 bases). This CDR3 has 14 residues. V shed 6 bases and J shed 11 bases, with 20 bases lying between them. Germline CDR1 is MNHEY and CDR2 is SMNVEV (reference sequence). DNA for the CDR3: TGTGCCAGCAGCTCCACCTTAGCCGGGGGGCAGCAGTTCTTC. Protein sequence: CASSSTLAGGQQFF.

This chain connects TRBV2 to TRBJ2-4, with 9 bases matching TRBD1. The CDR3 runs 11 residues. Per germline, CDR1 SNHLY and CDR2 FYNNEI. V was pared by 6 bases and J by 15 bases, with 6 bases of the junction left unmatched. The CDR3 here is CASRTTGGLYF. CDR3 DNA: TGTGCCAGCAGGACTACAGGGGGCTTGTACTTC.

The chain has TRBV5-1 and TRBJ2-4; 13 positions match TRBD2. The CDR3 is made up of 19 amino acids. CDR1 and CDR2 from the germline V gene are SGHRS and YFSETQ. The J segment lost 2 bases and the V segment lost 3 bases, leaving 11 bases of the junction unmatched. CDR3 sequence reads: CASSSTSGRAQSPKNIQYF. The CDR3 DNA reads as TGCGCCAGCAGCTCTACTAGCGGGAGGGCCCAGTCCCCCAAAAACATTCAGTACTTC.

DNA of the CDR3: TGTGCCAGCAGCTTAGCCCAGGGAACCTACAATGAGCAGTTCTTC. Protein: CASSLAQGTYNEQFF. This chain links TRBV7-8 with TRBJ2-1, with D possibly TRBD1 on 5 matching bases. Between the trimmed V and J ends, which lost 0 bases and 2 bases, there was a span of 8 bases. From germline, CDR1 is SGHVS and CDR2 FQNEAQ. This CDR3 region has 15 residues.

A word on this clone: A much bigger clone sits one base away, suggesting this may be a read error. J is TRBJ2-3 and V is TRBV6-5, with D perhaps TRBD2 (5 bases). This CDR3 comprises 13 residues. V was clipped by 2 bases and J by 5 bases, with 8 bases between them. The germline V gene has CDR1 MNHEY and CDR2 SVGAGI. CDR3 in amino acids: CASSYGEGDTQYF. DNA of the CDR3: TGTGCCAGCAGTTACGGCGAGGGAGATACGCAGTATTTT.

As regards this clone: Germline is not matched at one junction end, which may reflect a read error. The chain joins TRBV7-8 to TRBJ1-2, with a tentative D call TRBD1 (5 bases). The CDR3 loop spans 13 amino acids. Germline V CDR1 and CDR2: SGHVS, FQNEAQ. As DNA, the CDR3 is TGTGCCAGCAGTCGGAGTCGGGGGGACCCTCCCTCCTTC. Its translation is CASSRSRGDPPSF. Complete variable domain (other parts from reference TRBV7-8 and TRBJ1-2): GAGVSQSPRYKVAKRGQDVALRCDPISGHVSLFWYQQALGQGPEFLTYFQNEAQLDKSGLPSDRFFAERPEGSVSTLKIQRTQQEDSAVYLCASSRSRGDPPSFGSGTRLTVV.

The chain has TRBV7-3 and TRBJ2-3; D perhaps matches TRBD2 (6 bases). Germline loops: CDR1 SGHTA, CDR2 FQGTGA. CDR3 size: 15 residues. With 8 bases removed from V and 0 bases from J, the gap between germline ends came to 15 bases. The CDR3 nucleotides are TGTGCCAGCTGCTATAGCGGAGCTAGCACAGATACGCAGTATTTT. It yields the protein CASCYSGASTDTQYF.

The chain has TRBV7-9 and TRBJ2-1; possibly TRBD1 for D (6 bases). V was shortened by 5 bases and J by 4 bases, with 15 bases between the two germline ends. The CDR3 totals 15 residues. The germline V gene has CDR1 SEHNR and CDR2 FQNEAQ (reference sequence). The CDR3 loop reads CASSPLQGKYNEQFF. DNA of the CDR3: TGTGCCAGCAGCCCACTCCAGGGGAAATACAATGAGCAGTTCTTC.

The V gene is TRBV4-3, the J gene TRBJ1-5, with a weak D call TRBD1 (6 bases). Germline CDR1 is LGHNA and CDR2 is YSLEER. The CDR3 consists of 13 residues. V gave up 1 base and J gave up 9 bases, with 10 bases separating them. In DNA, the CDR3 is TGCGCCAGCAGCCAAGGGACAGCGAGGCCCCAGCATTTT. Amino acid sequence: CASSQGTARPQHF.

V usage is TRBV29-1 and J usage is TRBJ2-1; TRBD1 matches 10 bases. The junction had 8 bases not matched to a gene; V was cut back by 7 bases and J by 5 bases. In germline, CDR1 is SQVTM, CDR2 ANQGSEA. This CDR3 is 14 amino acids long. CDR3 DNA sequence: TGCAGCGCCTTTGCCGGGACAGGGGACAATGAGCAGTTCTTC. Amino acid sequence: CSAFAGTGDNEQFF.

For the CDR3, the DNA is TGTGCCAGCTCACCTACCGGGGCGCCTGGCGGGGAGCTGTTTTTT. Protein product: CASSPTGAPGGELFF. J is TRBJ2-2 and V is TRBV18; the D gene could be TRBD1 or TRBD2 (5 bases each). Deletions cut 3 bases from V and 7 bases from J, with 15 bases between. The CDR3 runs to 15 residues. Per germline, CDR1 KGHSH and CDR2 LQKENI.

The chain employs TRBV7-1 and TRBJ1-4; D gene unclear. TRBV7-1 carries the ORF label, with uncertain function. Deletions cut 3 bases from V and 7 bases from J, with 12 bases between. The CDR3 contains 14 residues. The DNA for the CDR3 is TGTGCCAGCAGCTCCTCCTTGACGGGTGAAAAACTGTTTTTT. Translated: CASSSSLTGEKLFF.

The sample holds a few counts of this clone. This chain uses TRBV30 with TRBJ1-1, with D perhaps matching TRBD1 (6 bases). The CDR3 consists of 13 residues. V shed 5 bases and J shed 7 bases, with 17 bases lying between them. Germline CDR1 reads GTSNPN; CDR2 reads SVGIG (reference sequence). CDR3 sequence (DNA): TGTGCCTGGGAGCCAGGGGTGAATATTGAAGCTTTCTTT. It specifies CAWEPGVNIEAFF.